The T cell receptor beta chain described here comes from a study of blood T cell repertoires in COVID-19. The CDR3 has 16 residues. Losses at the gene ends were 7 bases for V and 1 base for J; bases not matched to a gene: 10. The germline CDR1 and CDR2 sequences are LNHDA and SQIVND (reference sequence). The method was immunoSEQ multiplex PCR; TCRdb's version includes in-frame clones alone and lacks a portion of them. This table has around 200,000 clones, 65% to 85% appearing once. The rearrangement joins TRBV19 to TRBJ2-1, with TRBD2 matching 7 bases. Sequenced material: peripheral blood. The TCR was taken from a woman between 35 and 50 years old with COVID-19, enrolled during active disease. The CDR3 reads CASIASGGRSYNEQFF. The CDR3 DNA sequence: TGTGCCAGTATAGCCTCGGGCGGGAGATCCTACAATGAGCAGTTCTTC.